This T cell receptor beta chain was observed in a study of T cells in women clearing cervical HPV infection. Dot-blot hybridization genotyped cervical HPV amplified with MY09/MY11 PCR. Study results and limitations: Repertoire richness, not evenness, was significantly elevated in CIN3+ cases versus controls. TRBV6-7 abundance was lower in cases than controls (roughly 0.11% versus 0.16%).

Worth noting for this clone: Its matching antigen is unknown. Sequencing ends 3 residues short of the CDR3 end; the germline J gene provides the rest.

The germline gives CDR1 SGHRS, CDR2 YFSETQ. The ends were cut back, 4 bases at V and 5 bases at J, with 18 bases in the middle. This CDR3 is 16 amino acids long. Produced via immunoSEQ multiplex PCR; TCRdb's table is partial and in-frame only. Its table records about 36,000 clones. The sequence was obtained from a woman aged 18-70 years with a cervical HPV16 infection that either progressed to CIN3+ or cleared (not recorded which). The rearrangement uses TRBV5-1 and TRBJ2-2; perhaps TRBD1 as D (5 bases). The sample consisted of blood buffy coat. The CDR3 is CASSLEGAHATGELFF. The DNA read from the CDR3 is TGCGCCAGCAGCCTGGAAGGGGCCCATGCGACCGGGGAG.